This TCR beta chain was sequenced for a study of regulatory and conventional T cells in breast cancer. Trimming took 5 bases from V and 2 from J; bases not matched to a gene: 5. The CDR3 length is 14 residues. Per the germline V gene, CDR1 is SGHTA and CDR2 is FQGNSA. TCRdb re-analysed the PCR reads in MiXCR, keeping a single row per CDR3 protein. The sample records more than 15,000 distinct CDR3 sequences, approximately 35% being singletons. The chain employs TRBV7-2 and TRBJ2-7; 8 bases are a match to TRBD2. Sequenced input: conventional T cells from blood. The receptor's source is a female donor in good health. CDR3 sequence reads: CASSRIAGTYEQYF. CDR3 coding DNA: TGTGCCAGCAGCCGAATAGCGGGGACCTACGAGCAGTACTTC.